The source of this TCR beta chain is a study of shared clonotypes between healthy human individuals. The wider study: Donors, aged 18 to 49, were a couple of women and a few men. Researchers assigned three CD4 naive, three CD4 memory, two CD8 naive and one CD8 memory plate to each donor.

Findings and caveats of the study: Unshared clonotypes carried lower generation probabilities than those common to all four donors.

Concerning this clone itself: As yet, its antigen is unknown.

Losses at the gene ends were 2 bases for V and 2 bases for J; bases not matched to a gene: 7. This CDR3 spans 16 amino acids. Per the germline V gene, CDR1 is LGHNA and CDR2 is YNFKEQ. Positive CCR7 selection of CD45RO-negative cells yielded the naive CD8 cells, and terminally differentiated effector memory CD45RA+ cells were excluded. Profiling relied on immunoSEQ multiplex PCR, and the TCRdb table lists in-frame clones only, not all of them. The sample lists under 2,000,000 clones, approximately 95% occurring once. Sequencing input: naive CD8+ T cells sorted from blood. The receptor was isolated from a man aged 18 to 29 in good health. The V and J genes are TRBV4-2 and TRBJ2-7; 9 bases fit TRBD1. In DNA, the CDR3 is TGTGCCAGCAGCCAATTTCCGGGACAGGGACCCTACGAGCAGTACTTC. Translated, it gives CASSQFPGQGPYEQYF.